These 4 T cell receptor beta chains were all obtained from the same sample, sequenced in a study of blood T cell repertoires in COVID-19. Clones were sequenced by immunoSEQ multiplex PCR, and TCRdb holds only the in-frame ones, with some missing. The profile shows around 80,000 clones, more than 70% of them singletons. The sample taken for sequencing was peripheral blood. These receptors came from a man aged 45-65 years with COVID-19, enrolled during active disease.

This rearrangement joins TRBV5-6 to TRBJ1-4; 9 bases line up with TRBD1. The CDR3 is 15 residues long. Germline V lookup: CDR1 SGHDT, CDR2 YYEEEE. The V segment lost 0 bases and the J segment 11 bases; nucleotides outside the gene matches: 8. The CDR3 loop is CASSLGRTGVGKLFF. CDR3 bases: TGTGCCAGCAGCTTGGGAAGGACAGGGGTCGGGAAACTGTTTTTT. The whole variable domain, remainder taken from reference TRBV5-6 and TRBJ1-4, is DAGVTQSPTHLIKTRGQQVTLRCSPKSGHDTVSWYQQALGQGPQFIFQYYEEEERQRGNFPDRFSGHQFPNYSSELNVNALLLGDSALYLCASSLGRTGVGKLFFGSGTQLSVL.

V usage is TRBV14 and J usage is TRBJ2-2; 8 nucleotides agree with TRBD2. Per the germline V gene, CDR1 is SGHDN and CDR2 is FVKESK. V trimming: 4 bases; J trimming: 5 bases; junction bases outside the gene matches: 18. CDR3 length equals 19 residues. DNA of the CDR3: TGTGCCAGCAGCCTTCCCACCGGGAGGGCCGGGAGAGGAACCGGGGAGCTGTTTTTT. Translated, it gives CASSLPTGRAGRGTGELFF.

The V and J genes are TRBV2 and TRBJ1-2; D is possibly TRBD1 (6 bases). CDR3 size: 14 residues. V lost 0 bases and J lost 4, with 9 bases in between. Germline lookup yields CDR1 SNHLY and CDR2 FYNNEI. Written as DNA, the CDR3 is TGTGCCAGCAGTGAAGCGGGACACGTCTATGGCTACACCTTC. Translated, it gives CASSEAGHVYGYTF. Combining the CDR3 with reference TRBV2 and TRBJ1-2 gives the whole variable domain EPEVTQTPSHQVTQMGQEVILRCVPISNHLYFYWYRQILGQKVEFLVSFYNNEISEKSEIFDDQFSVERPDGSNFTLKIRSTKLEDSAMYFCASSEAGHVYGYTFGSGTRLTVV.

The J gene is TRBJ2-1, the V gene TRBV29-1, with D possibly matching TRBD1 (6 bases). The CDR3 is 13 amino acids. Germline values: CDR1 SQVTM, CDR2 ANQGSEA. The V end was cut by 6 bases, the J end by 0 bases, with 9 bases between. The CDR3 protein is CSVGTPSYNEQFF. The DNA for the CDR3 is TGCAGCGTGGGGACACCCTCCTACAATGAGCAGTTCTTC.